The next 18 T cell receptor beta chains were all read from a single sample in a study of T cell responses to AZD1222 COVID-19 vaccine (dated by TCRdb to about 2021). Preparation of the library involved the immunoSEQ multiplex PCR assay. The table comes from immuneACCESS by way of TCRdb, which keeps in-frame sequences with V and J called. Part of the clones is missing from these tables; in studies checked, under half for an unresolved V gene and the rest for unknown reasons. The sample table contains about 150,000 clones; only one count was recorded for 90% of them. The ten largest clonotypes hold about 5.9% of the sample. Reading the label with the study, this specimen's time point is: about 28 days (+/-7) after the second vaccine dose. The material was peripheral blood, obtained 28 days after the second AZD1222 dose. The receptors were sampled from an adult who received the AZD1222 COVID-19 vaccine.

The gene calls are TRBV27 and TRBJ2-6; D call uncertain. V was trimmed by 3 bases and J by 1 base, leaving 10 bases between them. The CDR3 covers 16 residues. Looked up from germline, CDR1 is MNHEY and CDR2 is SMNVEV (reference sequence). The CDR3 DNA reads TGTGCCAGCAGTTTCGTCGAAAGGTCTGGGGCCAACGTCCTGACTTTC. This translates into CASSFVERSGANVLTF.

This clone has a single count. The V gene is TRBV28, the J gene TRBJ2-7; either TRBD1 or TRBD2 may fit D (6 bases each). Per the germline V gene, CDR1 is MDHEN and CDR2 is SYDVKM. Trimming cost V 4 bases and J 2 bases, with 12 bases left between them. The CDR3 extends over 14 amino acids. The CDR3 DNA reads TGTGCCAGCAGTTCCCCTGGGGGGCCCTACGAGCAGTACTTC. Its protein product is CASSSPGGPYEQYF.

The gene calls are TRBV19 and TRBJ1-1; 7 bases are a match to TRBD1. This CDR3 has 14 residues. Looked up from germline, CDR1 is LNHDA and CDR2 is SQIVND (reference sequence). Germline trimming cut 6 bases from V and 1 base from J; bases unmatched to any gene: 5. The CDR3 bases are TGTGCCAGTAGATTCAGGACAGGGAACACTGAAGCTTTCTTT. Translation gives CASRFRTGNTEAFF.

A few counts support this clone. The J gene is TRBJ1-6, the V gene TRBV6-5, with TRBD1 as a possible D gene (6 bases). This CDR3 has 13 amino acids. Germline V gives CDR1 MNHEY, CDR2 SVGAGI. V lost 2 bases, J lost 9 bases, and 8 bases lay in between. CDR3 DNA sequence: TGTGCCAGCAGTTACAGGGGGAGTTCACCCCTCCACTTT. Its translation is CASSYRGSSPLHF.

This chain uses TRBV10-1 with TRBJ1-1; D is possibly TRBD1 (6 bases). V lost 6 bases, J lost 8 bases, and 22 bases lay in between. Germline loops: CDR1 WNHNN, CDR2 SYGVQD (reference sequence). The CDR3 is 15 amino acids. CDR3 residues: CASRNRVRPREEAFF. CDR3 in DNA: TGCGCCAGCAGAAACAGGGTTAGGCCCCGGGAGGAAGCTTTCTTT.

The V gene is TRBV4-3, the J gene TRBJ2-1, with TRBD1 matching over 8 bases. Germline CDR1 LGHNA, CDR2 YSLEER. The J segment lost 7 bases and the V segment lost 3 bases, leaving 11 bases of the junction unmatched. This CDR3 comprises 16 residues. As DNA, the CDR3 is TGCGCCAGCAGCCATCCAGGGGGCTCCTTGGGGAATGAGCAGTTCTTC. Protein product: CASSHPGGSLGNEQFF.

The chain has TRBV7-6 and TRBJ2-3, with no clear D. V lost 5 bases and J 3 bases, leaving 6 bases between the germline ends. The CDR3 loop spans 12 amino acids. The germline V gene has CDR1 SGHVS and CDR2 FNYEAQ. The CDR3 region is CASSPTTDTQYF. CDR3 DNA: TGTGCCAGCAGCCCAACTACAGATACGCAGTATTTT.

The V call is TRBV3-1 (or the pseudogene TRBV3-2), the J call TRBJ2-3; 7 bases are a match to TRBD1. CDR3 size: 15 residues. After removal of 5 bases from V and 1 base from J, the junction contained 6 bases not matched to a gene. Germline V gives CDR1 LGHDT, CDR2 YNNKEL (reference sequence). As DNA, the CDR3 is TGTGCCAGCAGCTCCCGACAGGGACGCACAGATACGCAGTATTTT. Translating gives CASSSRQGRTDTQYF.

The rearrangement uses TRBV11-1 and TRBJ2-7; D gene unclear. This CDR3 has 13 residues. Germline V lookup: CDR1 SGHAT, CDR2 FQDESV (reference sequence). V dropped 2 bases and J dropped 7 bases, with 12 bases sitting between them. The CDR3 DNA follows: TGTGCCAGCAGCTTACACGGGTACGTGGAGCAGTACTTC. This codes for CASSLHGYVEQYF.

The chain combines TRBV27 with TRBJ2-3; the D call may be TRBD1 or TRBD2 (5 bases each). CDR3 size: 13 residues. Deletions cut 6 bases from V and 2 bases from J, with 9 bases between. Germline values: CDR1 MNHEY, CDR2 SMNVEV (reference sequence). CDR3 in amino acids: CASRGDNTDTQYF. In DNA, the CDR3 is TGTGCCAGCAGGGGGGATAACACAGATACGCAGTATTTT.

The gene calls are TRBV9 and TRBJ2-1; 8 bases match TRBD2. Germline V gene lookup returns CDR1 SGDLS and CDR2 YYNGEE. V shed 3 bases, J shed 0 bases, and the junction held 2 bases outside the gene matches. CDR3 length: 15 residues. The CDR3 DNA reads as TGTGCCAGCAGCGCGAGCGGGAGCTCCTACAATGAGCAGTTCTTC. Encoded protein: CASSASGSSYNEQFF.

The gene calls are TRBV14 and TRBJ2-3; perhaps TRBD2 as D (5 bases). Germline CDR1 reads SGHDN; CDR2 reads FVKESK. Trimming cost V 2 bases and J 3 bases, with 12 bases left between them. The CDR3 covers 15 residues. The CDR3 DNA reads as TGTGCCAGCAGCCAATTGCAACTAGTGACAGATACGCAGTATTTT. Protein: CASSQLQLVTDTQYF.

The table lists this clone with a count of one. The chain has TRBV6-4 and TRBJ1-5, with D hard to call. The CDR3 is 14 amino acids. Looked up from germline, CDR1 is MRHNA and CDR2 is SNTAGT. The V end lost 0 bases, the J end lost 7 bases, and 10 bases lay between the germline ends. The CDR3: CASSDSRGRQPQHF. The CDR3 DNA sequence: TGTGCCAGCAGTGACTCTCGGGGTCGGCAGCCCCAGCATTTT.

The chain is built from TRBV14 and TRBJ2-1, with 8 bases lining up with TRBD2. CDR1 SGHDN and CDR2 FVKESK come from the germline V gene. This CDR3 spans 14 amino acids. With 6 bases clipped from V and 6 bases from J, the junction kept 7 bases outside the gene matches. CDR3 loop: CASSYRSGGNEQFF. As DNA, the CDR3 is TGTGCCAGCAGTTATAGAAGCGGGGGCAATGAGCAGTTCTTC.

This clone was detected only once. This chain connects TRBV6-5 to TRBJ1-2; no reliable D call. Trimming removed 2 bases at V and 0 bases at J, with 7 bases between. Germline CDR1 and CDR2: MNHEY and SVGAGI. The CDR3 has 14 amino acids. CDR3 in DNA: TGTGCCAGCAGTTACGCACGGACTAACTATGGCTACACCTTC. Residues: CASSYARTNYGYTF.

The rearrangement joins TRBV6-5 to TRBJ2-2; D perhaps matches TRBD2 (6 bases). V dropped 0 bases and J dropped 2 bases, with 7 bases sitting between them. CDR3 length equals 15 residues. The germline V gene has CDR1 MNHEY and CDR2 SVGAGI. The CDR3 sequence is CASSYSLANTGELFF. The CDR3 coding sequence is TGTGCCAGCAGTTACTCACTAGCCAACACCGGGGAGCTGTTTTTT.

A single count supports this clone. The chain recombines TRBV27 with TRBJ2-1; 11 positions agree with TRBD1. The V segment lost 0 bases and the J segment 3 bases; nucleotides outside the gene matches: 1. Germline CDR1 and CDR2: MNHEY and SMNVEV (reference sequence). The CDR3 is made up of 16 amino acids. CDR3 nucleotide sequence: TGTGCCAGCAGTTTATCGGGACAGGGGGGCTACAATGAGCAGTTCTTC. Its translation: CASSLSGQGGYNEQFF.

V is TRBV28 and J is TRBJ2-2; TRBD2 matches at 7 bases. J was trimmed by 0 bases and V by 4 bases; bases with no gene match: 2. Germline loops: CDR1 MDHEN, CDR2 SYDVKM. The CDR3 consists of 15 residues. CDR3 bases: TGTGCCAGCAGTTCTAGCGGAACGAACACCGGGGAGCTGTTTTTT. This translates into CASSSSGTNTGELFF.